These 3 T cell receptor beta chains were all obtained from the same sample, sequenced in a study of OX40 agonist ivuxolimab in advanced cancers. The protocol was immunoSEQ multiplex PCR, while the TCRdb copy is restricted to in-frame clones and leaves out a portion. The repertoire holds some 130,000 clones, with about 92% as singletons. Sequencing was performed on CD4+ or CD8+ T cells sorted from blood, taken in a trial of the OX40 agonist ivuxolimab. These receptors were taken from an adult with an advanced solid tumor such as melanoma, head and neck, liver or kidney cancer.

The J gene is TRBJ2-7, the V gene TRBV19, with D perhaps matching TRBD2 (6 bases). CDR1 and CDR2 from the germline V gene are LNHDA and SQIVND (reference sequence). CDR3 length equals 15 residues. V lost 3 bases and J lost 2, with 14 bases in between. CDR3 protein: CASSIGSSVPYEQYF. The CDR3 bases are TGTGCCAGTAGTATTGGATCTAGCGTTCCCTACGAGCAGTACTTC.

This rearrangement joins TRBV19 to TRBJ2-4, with 10 bases fitting TRBD1. V lost 6 bases and J lost 5; bases outside the gene matches: 4. The CDR3 sequence is 14 residues long. The germline V gene encodes CDR1 LNHDA and CDR2 SQIVND (reference sequence). The CDR3 DNA follows: TGTGCCAGTAGCCCGGGGACAGGGGAAAACATTCAGTACTTC. Protein sequence: CASSPGTGENIQYF.

The chain has TRBV15 and TRBJ1-4, with a tentative D call TRBD1 (5 bases). Germline V lookup: CDR1 LNHNV, CDR2 YYDKDF (reference sequence). With 5 bases removed from V and 7 bases from J, the gap between germline ends came to 14 bases. This CDR3 region has 14 residues. The CDR3 DNA reads as TGTGCCACCAGCGTCGGGTCTGGGGGTGAAAAACTGTTTTTT. Its protein is CATSVGSGGEKLFF.